The subject of this entry is one TCR beta chain. This sample's treatment: randomized to nivolumab then ipilimumab (arm A) or the reverse (arm B). This CDR3 spans 17 amino acids. Germline loops: CDR1 MNHGY, CDR2 SAAAGT. The trim removed 2 bases at V and 5 bases at J, leaving 11 bases unmatched. The sample originates from a study of sequential checkpoint blockade in melanoma. The wider study: 75 to 95 pretreatment tumor DNA samples were TCRβ immunosequenced.

Generated by immunoSEQ multiplex PCR, the TCRdb table keeps only in-frame clones and is missing some. The sample contains about 3,500 clones, 17% of which appear only once. The rearrangement links TRBV6-8 to TRBJ2-3, with 9 nucleotides matching TRBD2. The sequence was obtained from a human donor with melanoma. The source material was tumor tissue (inferred from file names), sampled from a patient given nivolumab and ipilimumab in sequence. Here the CDR3 reads CASSYGSLAGTVDTQYF. The CDR3 DNA reads as TGTGCCAGCAGTTACGGGTCCCTAGCGGGGACCGTAGATACGCAGTATTTT.